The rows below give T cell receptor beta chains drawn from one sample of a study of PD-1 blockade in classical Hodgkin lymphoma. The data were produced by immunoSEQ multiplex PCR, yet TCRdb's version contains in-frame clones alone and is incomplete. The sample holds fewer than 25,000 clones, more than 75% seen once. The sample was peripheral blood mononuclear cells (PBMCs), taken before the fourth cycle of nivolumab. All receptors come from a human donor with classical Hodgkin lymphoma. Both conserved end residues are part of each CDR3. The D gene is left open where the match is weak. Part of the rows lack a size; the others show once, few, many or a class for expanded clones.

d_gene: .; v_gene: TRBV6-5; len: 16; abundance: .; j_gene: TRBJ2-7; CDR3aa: CASSYSILGGAYEQYF; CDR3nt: TGTGCCAGCAGTTACTCCATCCTAGGAGGGGCCTACGAGCAGTACTTC
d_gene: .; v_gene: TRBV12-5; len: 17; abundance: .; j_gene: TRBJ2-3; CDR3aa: CASASARGRPGTDTQYF; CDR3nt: TGTGCTAGTGCCTCCGCACGGGGGAGGCCCGGCACAGATACGCAGTATTTT
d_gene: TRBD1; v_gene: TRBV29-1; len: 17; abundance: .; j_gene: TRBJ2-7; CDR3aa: CSIEAPRQGGYYYEQYF; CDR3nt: TGCAGCATTGAAGCCCCCAGACAGGGTGGATACTACTACGAGCAGTACTTC
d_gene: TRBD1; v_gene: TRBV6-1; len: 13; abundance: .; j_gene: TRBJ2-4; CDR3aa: CASSPPDRMERYF; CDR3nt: TGTGCCAGCAGCCCGCCGGACAGGATGGAGCGGTACTTC
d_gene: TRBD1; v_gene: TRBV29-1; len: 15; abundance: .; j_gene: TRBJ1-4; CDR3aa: CSVEDGWRGREKLFF; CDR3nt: TGCAGCGTTGAAGATGGGTGGAGGGGGCGTGAAAAACTGTTTTTT
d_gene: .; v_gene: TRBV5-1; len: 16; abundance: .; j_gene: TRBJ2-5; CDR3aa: CASSFSGGAARETQYF; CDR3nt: TGCGCCAGCAGCTTCTCTGGGGGGGCCGCCAGAGAGACCCAGTACTTC
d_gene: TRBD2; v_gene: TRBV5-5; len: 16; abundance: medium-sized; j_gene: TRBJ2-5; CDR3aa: CASSLLLAAYQETQYF; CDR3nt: TGTGCCAGCAGCTTGTTACTAGCGGCCTACCAAGAGACCCAGTACTTC
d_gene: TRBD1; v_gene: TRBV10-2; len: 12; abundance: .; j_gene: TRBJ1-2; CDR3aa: CASRGTGWGYTF; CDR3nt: TGCGCCAGCAGAGGGACAGGGTGGGGCTACACCTTC
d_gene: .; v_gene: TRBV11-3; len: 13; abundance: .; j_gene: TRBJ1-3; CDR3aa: CASSDRAENTIYF; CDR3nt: TGTGCCAGCAGCGACCGAGCGGAGAACACCATATATTTT
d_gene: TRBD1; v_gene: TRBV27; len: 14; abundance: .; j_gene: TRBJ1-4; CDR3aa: CASSPGGTNEKLFF; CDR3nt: TGTGCCAGCAGTCCAGGGGGGACTAATGAAAAACTGTTTTTT
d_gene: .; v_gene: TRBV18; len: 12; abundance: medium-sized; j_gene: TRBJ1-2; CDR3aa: CASSPRALGYTF; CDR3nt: TGTGCCAGCTCACCACGGGCCTTAGGCTACACCTTC
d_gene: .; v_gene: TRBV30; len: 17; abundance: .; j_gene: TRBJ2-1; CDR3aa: CAWSDTGALSSYNEQFF; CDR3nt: TGTGCCTGGAGTGACACCGGGGCCTTAAGCTCCTACAATGAGCAGTTCTTC
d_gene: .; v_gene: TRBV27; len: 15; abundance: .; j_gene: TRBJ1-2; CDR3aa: CASSQSRLLSRGYTF; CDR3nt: TGTGCCAGCAGCCAATCTCGCCTTCTTTCCCGTGGCTACACCTTC
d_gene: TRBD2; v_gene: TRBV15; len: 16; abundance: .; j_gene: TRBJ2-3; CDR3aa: CATSSVSGGAADTQYF; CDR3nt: TGTGCCACCAGCAGCGTTAGCGGGGGGGCGGCCGATACGCAGTATTTT
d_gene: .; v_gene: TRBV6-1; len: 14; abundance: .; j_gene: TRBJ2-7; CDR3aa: CASSEAGGSAEQYF; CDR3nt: TGTGCCAGCAGTGAAGCGGGGGGTTCAGCCGAGCAGTACTTC
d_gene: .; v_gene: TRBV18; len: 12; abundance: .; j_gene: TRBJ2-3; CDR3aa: CASSPSGDTQYF; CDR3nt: TGTGCCAGCTCACCATCCGGAGATACGCAGTATTTT
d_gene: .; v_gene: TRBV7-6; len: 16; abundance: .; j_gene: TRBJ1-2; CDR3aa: CASSLPPGGFSYGYTF; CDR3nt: TGTGCCAGCAGCTTACCCCCAGGTGGTTTTAGTTATGGCTACACCTTC
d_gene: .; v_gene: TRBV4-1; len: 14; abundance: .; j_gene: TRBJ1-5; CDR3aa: CASSNRALNQPQHF; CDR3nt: TGCGCCAGCAGCAACCGGGCTCTCAATCAGCCCCAGCATTTT
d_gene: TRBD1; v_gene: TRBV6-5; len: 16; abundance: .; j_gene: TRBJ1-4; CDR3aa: CASSYGTAPSVHGLFF; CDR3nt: TGTGCCAGCAGTTACGGGACAGCCCCAAGTGTCCACGGACTGTTTTTT
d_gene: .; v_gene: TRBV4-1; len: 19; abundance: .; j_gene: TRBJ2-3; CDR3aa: CASSQYTPGLAAPSDTQYF; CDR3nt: TGCGCCAGCAGCCAATACACCCCCGGCCTAGCCGCCCCGTCGGATACGCAGTATTTT
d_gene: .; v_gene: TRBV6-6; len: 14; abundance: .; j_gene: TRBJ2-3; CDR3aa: CASRWYVDTDTQYF; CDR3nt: TGTGCCAGCCGCTGGTACGTAGACACAGATACGCAGTATTTT
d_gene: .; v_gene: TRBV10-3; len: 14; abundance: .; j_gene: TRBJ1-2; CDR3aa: CAISESSREDGYTF; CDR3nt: TGTGCCATCAGTGAGTCGAGCAGGGAAGATGGCTACACCTTC
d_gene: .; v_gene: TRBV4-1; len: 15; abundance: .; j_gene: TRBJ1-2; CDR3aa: CASSPPSGQIYGYTF; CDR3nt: TGCGCCAGCAGCCCACCCTCCGGGCAGATCTATGGCTACACCTTC
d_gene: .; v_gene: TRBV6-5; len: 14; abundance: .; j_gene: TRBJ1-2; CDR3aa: CASSYSPWGVGYTF; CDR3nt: TGTGCCAGCAGTTATTCCCCCTGGGGGGTTGGCTACACCTTC
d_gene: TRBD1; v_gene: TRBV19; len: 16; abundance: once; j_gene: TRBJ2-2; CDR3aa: CASSIPDRGRPGELFF; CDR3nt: TGTGCCAGTAGTATCCCGGACAGGGGGCGCCCCGGGGAGCTGTTTTTT
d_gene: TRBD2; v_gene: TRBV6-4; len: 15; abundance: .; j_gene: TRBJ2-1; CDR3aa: CASSDSRSGANEQFF; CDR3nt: TGTGCCAGCAGTGACTCTAGGAGCGGGGCCAATGAGCAGTTCTTC
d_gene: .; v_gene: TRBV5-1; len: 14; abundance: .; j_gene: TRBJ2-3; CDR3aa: CASSFPQTTDTQYF; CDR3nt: TGCGCCAGCAGCTTTCCACAGACCACAGATACGCAGTATTTT
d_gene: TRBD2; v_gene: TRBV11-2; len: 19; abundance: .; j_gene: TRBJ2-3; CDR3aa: CASSPTWALAGSDTDTQYF; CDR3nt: TGTGCCAGCAGCCCGACTTGGGCACTAGCGGGATCAGACACAGATACGCAGTATTTT
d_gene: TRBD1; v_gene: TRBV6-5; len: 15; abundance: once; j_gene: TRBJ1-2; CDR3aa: CASSYRQGSNYGYTF; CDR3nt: TGTGCCAGCAGTTACAGACAGGGTTCTAACTATGGCTACACCTTC
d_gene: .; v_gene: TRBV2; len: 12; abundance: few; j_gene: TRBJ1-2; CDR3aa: CASTSGGYGYTF; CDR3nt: TGTGCCAGTACCTCGGGGGGCTATGGCTACACCTTC
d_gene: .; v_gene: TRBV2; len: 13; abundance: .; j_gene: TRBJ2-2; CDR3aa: CASRRQATGELFF; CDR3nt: TGTGCCAGCAGGAGACAGGCGACCGGGGAGCTGTTTTTT
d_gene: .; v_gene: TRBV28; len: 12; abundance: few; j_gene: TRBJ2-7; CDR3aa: CASSSYFYEQYF; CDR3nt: TGTGCCAGCAGCTCCTATTTCTACGAGCAGTACTTC
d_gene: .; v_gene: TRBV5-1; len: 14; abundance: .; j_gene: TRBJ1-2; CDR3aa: CASSSTVAQDGYTF; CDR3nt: TGCGCCAGCAGCTCCACGGTAGCACAGGATGGCTACACCTTC
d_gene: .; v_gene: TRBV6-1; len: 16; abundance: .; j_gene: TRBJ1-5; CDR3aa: CASSEARWVGAQPQHF; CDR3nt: TGTGCCAGCAGTGAAGCGCGGTGGGTAGGGGCTCAGCCCCAGCATTTT
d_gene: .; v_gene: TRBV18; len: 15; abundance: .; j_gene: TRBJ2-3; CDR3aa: CASSPPWQGTDTQYF; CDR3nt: TGTGCCAGCTCACCACCGTGGCAGGGCACAGATACGCAGTATTTT